These T cell receptor beta chains were read from a single sample in a study of cytomegalovirus exposure and HLA in healthy donors. Method: immunoSEQ multiplex PCR; TCRdb's copy keeps in-frame clones and lacks some. The sample holds 150,000 to 200,000 clones, approximately 83% seen once. Material for sequencing was PBMCs. These receptors were obtained from a man younger than 30 in good health and CMV-seropositive. The CDR3 runs from the conserved cysteine through the conserved F or W. A D gene is named only where the DNA matches it firmly. Not every row has a clone size; where given, it reads once, few, many or a size class.

clone_size: .
v_call: TRBV6-6
d_call: .
cdr3_length: 13
j_call: TRBJ1-1
cdr3_aa: CASTRGGNTEAFF
cdr3_nt: TGTGCCAGCACACGAGGCGGTAACACTGAAGCTTTCTTT

clone_size: .
v_call: TRBV6-7
d_call: TRBD1
cdr3_length: 18
j_call: TRBJ1-5
cdr3_aa: CASSGGTGHPYSNQPQHF
cdr3_nt: TGTGCCAGCAGTGGAGGGACAGGACATCCCTATAGCAATCAGCCCCAGCATTTT

clone_size: once
v_call: TRBV30
d_call: .
cdr3_length: 13
j_call: TRBJ2-1
cdr3_aa: CAWSTSSYNEQFF
cdr3_nt: TGTGCCTGGAGTACTAGCTCCTACAATGAGCAGTTCTTC

clone_size: .
v_call: TRBV7-3
d_call: .
cdr3_length: 14
j_call: TRBJ1-1
cdr3_aa: CASSLSREMGEAFF
cdr3_nt: TGTGCCAGCAGCTTAAGCCGGGAGATGGGTGAAGCTTTCTTT

clone_size: .
v_call: TRBV18
d_call: TRBD2
cdr3_length: 17
j_call: TRBJ2-5
cdr3_aa: CASSPGTSGGIQETQYF
cdr3_nt: TGTGCCAGCTCACCCGGGACTAGCGGGGGAATCCAAGAGACCCAGTACTTC

clone_size: .
v_call: TRBV25-1
d_call: .
cdr3_length: 13
j_call: TRBJ1-2
cdr3_aa: CASSGDTNYGYTF
cdr3_nt: TGTGCCAGCAGTGGCGACACGAACTATGGCTACACCTTC

clone_size: few
v_call: TRBV10-3
d_call: .
cdr3_length: 13
j_call: TRBJ2-1
cdr3_aa: CAISARDVNEQFF
cdr3_nt: TGTGCCATCAGTGCGCGGGACGTGAATGAGCAGTTCTTC

clone_size: .
v_call: TRBV2
d_call: .
cdr3_length: 12
j_call: TRBJ2-1
cdr3_aa: CASRGSRDEQFF
cdr3_nt: TGTGCCAGCAGGGGGTCCAGGGATGAGCAGTTCTTC

clone_size: .
v_call: TRBV5-4
d_call: .
cdr3_length: 15
j_call: TRBJ2-1
cdr3_aa: CASSGGSGEGVEQFF
cdr3_nt: TGTGCCAGCAGCGGAGGGTCAGGCGAGGGTGTTGAGCAGTTCTTC

clone_size: .
v_call: TRBV2
d_call: .
cdr3_length: 11
j_call: TRBJ2-2
cdr3_aa: CASVQNGELFF
cdr3_nt: TGTGCCAGCGTACAAAATGGGGAGCTGTTTTTT

clone_size: .
v_call: TRBV30
d_call: .
cdr3_length: 11
j_call: TRBJ1-2
cdr3_aa: CAGRGSYGYTF
cdr3_nt: TGTGCCGGCCGCGGCAGCTATGGCTACACCTTC

clone_size: .
v_call: TRBV5-1
d_call: .
cdr3_length: 15
j_call: TRBJ2-7
cdr3_aa: CASSLGAGAVSEQYF
cdr3_nt: TGCGCCAGCAGCTTGGGGGCAGGCGCTGTGTCCGAGCAGTACTTC

clone_size: .
v_call: TRBV6-1
d_call: TRBD1
cdr3_length: 15
j_call: TRBJ2-7
cdr3_aa: CASSGWTGGISEQYF
cdr3_nt: TGTGCCAGCAGTGGATGGACAGGGGGCATCTCCGAGCAGTACTTC

clone_size: .
v_call: TRBV5-6
d_call: .
cdr3_length: 15
j_call: TRBJ2-1
cdr3_aa: CASSLAGSSYNEQFF
cdr3_nt: TGTGCCAGCAGCTTGGCAGGCTCATCCTACAATGAGCAGTTCTTC

clone_size: .
v_call: TRBV11-2
d_call: TRBD1
cdr3_length: 14
j_call: TRBJ2-7
cdr3_aa: CASSYRTGPWEQYF
cdr3_nt: TGTGCCAGCAGCTACCGGACAGGGCCGTGGGAGCAGTACTTC

clone_size: .
v_call: TRBV27
d_call: TRBD1
cdr3_length: 11
j_call: TRBJ1-4
cdr3_aa: CASGDSRKLFF
cdr3_nt: TGTGCCAGTGGGGACAGCCGAAAACTGTTTTTT

clone_size: .
v_call: TRBV21-1
d_call: .
cdr3_length: 21
j_call: TRBJ2-1
cdr3_aa: CASSSPGTSGGPRGQLNEQFF
cdr3_nt: TGTGCCAGCAGCTCCCCTGGGACTAGCGGGGGACCCAGGGGGCAGTTGAATGAGCAGTTCTTC

clone_size: once
v_call: TRBV18
d_call: TRBD2
cdr3_length: 16
j_call: TRBJ2-7
cdr3_aa: CASSPGTSGAQDEQYF
cdr3_nt: TGTGCCAGCTCACCTGGGACTAGCGGGGCCCAGGACGAGCAGTACTTC

clone_size: .
v_call: TRBV7-3
d_call: TRBD1
cdr3_length: 14
j_call: TRBJ2-7
cdr3_aa: CASSLMGTGAEQYF
cdr3_nt: TGTGCCAGCAGCTTAATGGGGACAGGGGCCGAGCAGTACTTC

clone_size: .
v_call: TRBV5-4
d_call: TRBD1
cdr3_length: 15
j_call: TRBJ2-1
cdr3_aa: CASRRQGAPYNEQFF
cdr3_nt: TGTGCCAGCAGGAGACAGGGGGCCCCCTACAATGAGCAGTTCTTC

clone_size: .
v_call: TRBV5-1
d_call: TRBD2
cdr3_length: 19
j_call: TRBJ2-5
cdr3_aa: CASSSGLAGGGGSWETQYF
cdr3_nt: TGCGCCAGCAGCTCGGGACTAGCGGGGGGCGGAGGTTCTTGGGAGACCCAGTACTTC

clone_size: once
v_call: TRBV1
d_call: .
cdr3_length: 15
j_call: TRBJ2-5
cdr3_aa: CTSSQSRQGWETQYF
cdr3_nt: TGCACCAGCAGCCAATCGAGACAGGGGTGGGAGACCCAGTACTTC

clone_size: .
v_call: TRBV2
d_call: TRBD1
cdr3_length: 13
j_call: TRBJ2-7
cdr3_aa: CASSEEGGDRNCF
cdr3_nt: TGTGCCAGCAGTGAGGAGGGTGGGGACAGGAATTGTTTC

clone_size: once
v_call: TRBV29-1
d_call: .
cdr3_length: 13
j_call: TRBJ2-7
cdr3_aa: CSVAADSSHEQYF
cdr3_nt: TGCAGCGTTGCGGCGGACAGCTCCCACGAGCAGTACTTC

clone_size: .
v_call: TRBV25-1
d_call: TRBD2
cdr3_length: 16
j_call: TRBJ2-5
cdr3_aa: CASSETGGLSRKTQYF
cdr3_nt: TGTGCCAGCAGTGAGACGGGGGGTCTCTCGCGAAAGACCCAGTACTTC

clone_size: .
v_call: TRBV2
d_call: TRBD1
cdr3_length: 17
j_call: TRBJ1-4
cdr3_aa: CASRGPGTGGRIEKLFF
cdr3_nt: TGTGCCAGCAGGGGGCCGGGGACAGGGGGCAGGATAGAAAAACTGTTTTTT

clone_size: .
v_call: TRBV19
d_call: TRBD1
cdr3_length: 16
j_call: TRBJ2-2
cdr3_aa: CASRHVRDRDTGELFF
cdr3_nt: TGTGCCAGTCGACATGTCCGGGACAGGGACACCGGGGAGCTGTTTTTT

clone_size: .
v_call: TRBV9
d_call: TRBD1
cdr3_length: 13
j_call: TRBJ1-2
cdr3_aa: CASSEGTVVGYTF
cdr3_nt: TGTGCCAGCAGCGAGGGGACAGTGGTTGGCTACACCTTC

clone_size: .
v_call: TRBV10-3
d_call: .
cdr3_length: 16
j_call: TRBJ2-1
cdr3_aa: CAISLQDPWIYNEQFF
cdr3_nt: TGTGCCATCAGCTTACAGGACCCATGGATTTACAATGAGCAGTTCTTC

clone_size: .
v_call: TRBV9
d_call: .
cdr3_length: 16
j_call: TRBJ1-3
cdr3_aa: CASSVRSGGFGNTIYF
cdr3_nt: TGTGCCAGCAGCGTTCGGAGTGGAGGGTTCGGAAACACCATATATTTT

clone_size: .
v_call: TRBV5-5
d_call: TRBD2
cdr3_length: 17
j_call: TRBJ2-7
cdr3_aa: CASSPQHSAAGDYEQYF
cdr3_nt: TGTGCCAGCAGCCCTCAGCACTCAGCGGCGGGAGACTACGAGCAGTACTTC

clone_size: .
v_call: TRBV5-8
d_call: .
cdr3_length: 15
j_call: TRBJ2-1
cdr3_aa: CASSLGLVIVDEQFF
cdr3_nt: TGTGCCAGCAGCTTGGGACTAGTTATTGTAGATGAGCAGTTCTTC

clone_size: .
v_call: TRBV2
d_call: .
cdr3_length: 14
j_call: TRBJ1-5
cdr3_aa: CASSEKTEDQPQHF
cdr3_nt: TGTGCCAGCAGTGAAAAAACGGAGGATCAGCCCCAGCATTTT

clone_size: .
v_call: TRBV5-4
d_call: .
cdr3_length: 14
j_call: TRBJ2-7
cdr3_aa: CASSYNTGTYEQYF
cdr3_nt: TGTGCCAGCAGCTACAACACAGGGACCTACGAGCAGTACTTC